This entry is about one T cell receptor (beta chain). Assembly of TCR beta libraries relied on iRepertoire HTBI primers together with Arm-PCR of CDR3 regions. One entry per CDR3 protein results from TCRdb running MiXCR on the multiplex PCR reads. The sample has 500,000 to 700,000 distinct CDR3 sequences, around 30% seen once. Germline-derived CDR1 and CDR2 are LNHDA and SQIVND (reference sequence). V gave up 6 bases and J gave up 9 bases; unmatched junction bases: 11. The CDR3 is 14 residues long. Time point of the sample: persistent/refractory GD, antithyroid drugs over 5 years with positive TRAb. From RNA extracted from PBMCs, the TCR library was made. From each patient, about 8.1 milliliters of peripheral blood was drawn and collected into an EDTA anticoagulant tube. The data stem from a study of regulatory T cells in long-lasting Graves disease. Study-wide context: The study counted Graves' disease as persistent given over 5 years of antithyroid drugs and positive TSH receptor antibodies.

The sample was peripheral blood mononuclear cells (PBMCs), taken when the disease was refractory, from a patient treated with antithyroid drugs. This receptor was identified in a female donor with Graves disease. The chain recombines TRBV19 with TRBJ1-2; 9 bases map to TRBD1. CDR3 region: CASSFLGQGSSYTF. The CDR3 region has the DNA TGTGCCAGTAGCTTCTTGGGACAGGGTAGTAGCTACACCTTC.